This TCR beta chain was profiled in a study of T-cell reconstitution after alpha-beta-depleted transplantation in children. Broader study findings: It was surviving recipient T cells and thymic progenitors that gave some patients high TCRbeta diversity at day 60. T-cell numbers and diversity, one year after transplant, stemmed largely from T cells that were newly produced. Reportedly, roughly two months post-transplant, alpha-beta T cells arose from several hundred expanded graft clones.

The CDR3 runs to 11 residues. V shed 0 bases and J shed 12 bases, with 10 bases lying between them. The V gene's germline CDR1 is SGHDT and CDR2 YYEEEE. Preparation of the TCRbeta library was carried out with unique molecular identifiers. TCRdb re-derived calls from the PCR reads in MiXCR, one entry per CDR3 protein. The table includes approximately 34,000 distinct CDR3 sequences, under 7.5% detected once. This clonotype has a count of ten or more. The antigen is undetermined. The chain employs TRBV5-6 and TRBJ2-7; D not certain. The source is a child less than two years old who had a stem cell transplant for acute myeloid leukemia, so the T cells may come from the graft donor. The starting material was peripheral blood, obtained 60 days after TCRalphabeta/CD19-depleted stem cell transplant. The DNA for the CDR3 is TGTGCCAGCAGCTTGGGGAGCTTGAGGTACTTC. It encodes CASSLGSLRYF.